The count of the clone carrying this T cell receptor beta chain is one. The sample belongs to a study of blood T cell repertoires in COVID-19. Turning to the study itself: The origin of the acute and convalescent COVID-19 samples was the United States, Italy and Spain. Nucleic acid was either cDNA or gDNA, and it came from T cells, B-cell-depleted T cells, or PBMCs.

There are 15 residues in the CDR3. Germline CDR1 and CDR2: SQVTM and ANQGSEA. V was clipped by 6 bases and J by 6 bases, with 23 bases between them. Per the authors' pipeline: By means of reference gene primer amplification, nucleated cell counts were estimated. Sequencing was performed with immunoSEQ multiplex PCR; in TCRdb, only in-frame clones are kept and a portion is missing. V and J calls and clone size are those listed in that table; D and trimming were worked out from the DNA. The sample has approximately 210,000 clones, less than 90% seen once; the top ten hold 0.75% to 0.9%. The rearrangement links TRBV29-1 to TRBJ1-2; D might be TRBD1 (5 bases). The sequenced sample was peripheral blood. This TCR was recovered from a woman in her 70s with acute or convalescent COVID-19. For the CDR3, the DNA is TGCAGCGTGCTCCGTCTGTGGCAGGGAAAAAATGGCTACACCTTC. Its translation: CSVLRLWQGKNGYTF.